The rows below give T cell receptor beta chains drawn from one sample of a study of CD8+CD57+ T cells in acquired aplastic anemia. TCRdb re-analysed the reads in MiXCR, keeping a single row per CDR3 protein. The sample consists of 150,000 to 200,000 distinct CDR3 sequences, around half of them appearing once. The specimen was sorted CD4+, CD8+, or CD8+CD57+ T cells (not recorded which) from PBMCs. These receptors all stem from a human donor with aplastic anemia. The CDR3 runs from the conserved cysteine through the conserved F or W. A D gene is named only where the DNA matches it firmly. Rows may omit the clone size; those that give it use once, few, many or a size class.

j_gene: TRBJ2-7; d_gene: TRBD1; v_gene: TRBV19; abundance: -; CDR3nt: TGTGCCAGTACCAAGGGACAGGGAGCCTACGAGCAGTACTTC; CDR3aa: CASTKGQGAYEQYF
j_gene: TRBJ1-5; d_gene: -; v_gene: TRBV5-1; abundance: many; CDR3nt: TGCGCCAGCAGCTTGGAGGGTCAGCCCCAGCATTTT; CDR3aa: CASSLEGQPQHF
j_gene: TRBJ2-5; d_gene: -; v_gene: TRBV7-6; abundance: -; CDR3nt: TGTGCCAGCAGCTTAAGGGGAAACCAAGAGACCCAGTACTTC; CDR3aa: CASSLRGNQETQYF
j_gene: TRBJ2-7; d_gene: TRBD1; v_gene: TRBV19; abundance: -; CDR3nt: TGTGCCAGTAGTATAGCCGGGACAGGGTACTACGAGCAGTACTTC; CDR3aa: CASSIAGTGYYEQYF
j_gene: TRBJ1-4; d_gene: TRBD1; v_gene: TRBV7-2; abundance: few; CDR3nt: TGTGCCAGCAGCTTAGCGCAGGGGACAGGGAGAGAAAAACTGTTTTTT; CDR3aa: CASSLAQGTGREKLFF
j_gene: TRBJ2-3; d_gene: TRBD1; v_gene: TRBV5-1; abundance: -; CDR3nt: TGCGCCAGCAGCTACGGGACAGGGGATATAGATACGCAGTATTTT; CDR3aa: CASSYGTGDIDTQYF
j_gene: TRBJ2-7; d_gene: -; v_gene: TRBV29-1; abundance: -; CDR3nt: TGCAGCTCCGGCCTTATCTACGAGCAGTACTTC; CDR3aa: CSSGLIYEQYF
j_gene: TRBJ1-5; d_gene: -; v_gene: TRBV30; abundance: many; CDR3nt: TGTGCCTGGAGTGCGTCCGGGACTTTTAGCAATCAGCCCCAGCATTTT; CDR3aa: CAWSASGTFSNQPQHF
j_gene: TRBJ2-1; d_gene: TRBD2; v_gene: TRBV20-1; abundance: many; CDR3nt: TGCAGTGCCCCGGCGGGGGGCTCGTATGAGCAGTTCTTC; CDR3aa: CSAPAGGSYEQFF
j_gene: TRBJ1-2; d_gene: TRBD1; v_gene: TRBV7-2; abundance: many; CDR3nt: TGTGCCAGCAGCTTAGGCCTGGGACAGGGAATGTACTATGGCTACACCTTC; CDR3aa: CASSLGLGQGMYYGYTF
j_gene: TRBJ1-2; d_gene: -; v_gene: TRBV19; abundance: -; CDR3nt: TGCGCCAGTAGTCCGGAGCCCTATGGCTACACCTTC; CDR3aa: CASSPEPYGYTF
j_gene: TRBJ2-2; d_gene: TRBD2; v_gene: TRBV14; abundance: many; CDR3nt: TGTGCCAGCAGCCAAGATTACGGGAGGGCCGCCGGGGAGCTGTTTTTT; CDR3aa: CASSQDYGRAAGELFF
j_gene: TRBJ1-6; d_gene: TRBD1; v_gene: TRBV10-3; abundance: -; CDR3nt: TGTGCCAGCGCCAAGACGACAGGGCAGAATTCACCCCTCCACTTT; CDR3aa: CASAKTTGQNSPLHF
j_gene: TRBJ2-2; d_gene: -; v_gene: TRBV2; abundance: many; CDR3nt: TGTGCCAGCAGTGAGCGAAAGGGCGGGGAGCTGTTTTTT; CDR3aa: CASSERKGGELFF
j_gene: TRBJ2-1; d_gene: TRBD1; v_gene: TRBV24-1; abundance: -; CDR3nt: TGTGCCACCAGGGACAGGGACCCCTACAATGAGCAGTTCTTC; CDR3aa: CATRDRDPYNEQFF
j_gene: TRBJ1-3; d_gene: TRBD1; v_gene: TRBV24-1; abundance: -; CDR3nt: TGTGCCATCAGTGATGAAGGGGGCCACTCCGGAAACACCATATATTTT; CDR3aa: CAISDEGGHSGNTIYF
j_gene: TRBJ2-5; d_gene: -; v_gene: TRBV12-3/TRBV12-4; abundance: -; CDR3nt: TGTGCCAGCAGTTTAAGGGGAGGGACCCAGTACTTC; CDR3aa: CASSLRGGTQYF
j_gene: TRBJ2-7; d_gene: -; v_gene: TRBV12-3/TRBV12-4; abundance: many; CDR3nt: TGTGCCAGCAGGGTGACAGGTTCCTACGAGCAGTACTTC; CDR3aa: CASRVTGSYEQYF
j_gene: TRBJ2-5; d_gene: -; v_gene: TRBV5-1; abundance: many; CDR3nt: TGCGCCAGCAGCCTGGACCTACGGCCCCAAGAGACCCAGTACTTC; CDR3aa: CASSLDLRPQETQYF
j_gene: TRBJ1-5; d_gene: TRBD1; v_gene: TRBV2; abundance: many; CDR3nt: TGTGCCAGCAGCGCGGAGACAGGGAGTAATCAGCCCCAGCATTTT; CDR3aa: CASSAETGSNQPQHF
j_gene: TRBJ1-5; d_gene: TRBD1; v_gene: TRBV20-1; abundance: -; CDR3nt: TGCAGTGCTAGAGCCCCACAGGGGTCTCAGCCCCAGCATTTT; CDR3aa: CSARAPQGSQPQHF
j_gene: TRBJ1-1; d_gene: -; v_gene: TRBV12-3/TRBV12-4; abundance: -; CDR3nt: TGTGCCAGCAGCGACAGGTGGACTGAAGCTTTCTTT; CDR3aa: CASSDRWTEAFF
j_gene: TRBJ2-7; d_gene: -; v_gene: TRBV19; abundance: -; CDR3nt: TGTGCCAGTAGTTATACGGGGGTCAAGCCCTACGAGCAGTACTTC; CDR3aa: CASSYTGVKPYEQYF
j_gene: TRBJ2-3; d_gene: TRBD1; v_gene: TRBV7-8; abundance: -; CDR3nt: TGTGCCAGCAGCCGGGACAGGTACAAGGATACGCAGTATTTT; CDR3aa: CASSRDRYKDTQYF
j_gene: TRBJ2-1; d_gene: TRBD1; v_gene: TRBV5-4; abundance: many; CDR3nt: TGTGCCAGCAGCTCGGGACAGGGGGCGCGTCTCTCCTACAATGAGCAGTTCTTC; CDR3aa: CASSSGQGARLSYNEQFF
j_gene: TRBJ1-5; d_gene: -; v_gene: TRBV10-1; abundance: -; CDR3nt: TGCGCCACCAGGGCGTGGAGGGTAGGGTGCAATCAGCCCCAGCATTTT; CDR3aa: CATRAWRVGCNQPQHF
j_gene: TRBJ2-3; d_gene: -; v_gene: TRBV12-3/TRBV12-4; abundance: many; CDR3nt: TGTGCCAGCAGTTTACCCCCGGCTGACGATACGCAGTATTTT; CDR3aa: CASSLPPADDTQYF
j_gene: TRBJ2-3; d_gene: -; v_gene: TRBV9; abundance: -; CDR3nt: TGTGCCAGCAGCGTAAACGAGCGGACAGATACGCAGTATTTT; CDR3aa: CASSVNERTDTQYF
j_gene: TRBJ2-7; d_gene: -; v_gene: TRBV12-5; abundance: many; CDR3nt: TGTGCTAGTGGTTTATTCTACGAGCAGTACTTC; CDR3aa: CASGLFYEQYF
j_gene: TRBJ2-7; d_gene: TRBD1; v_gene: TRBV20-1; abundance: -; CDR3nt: TGCAGTGCTCGGACAGGGGACGAGCAGTACTTC; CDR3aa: CSARTGDEQYF
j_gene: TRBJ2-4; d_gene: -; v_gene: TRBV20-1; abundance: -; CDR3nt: TGCAGTGCTGGGGGCGGGTCTGGAAAAAACATTCAGTACTTC; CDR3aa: CSAGGGSGKNIQYF
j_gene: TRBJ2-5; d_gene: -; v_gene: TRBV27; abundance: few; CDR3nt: TGTGCCAGCAGTTTACGCCTAGGGGGGCTACCAGAGACCCAGTACTTC; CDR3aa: CASSLRLGGLPETQYF
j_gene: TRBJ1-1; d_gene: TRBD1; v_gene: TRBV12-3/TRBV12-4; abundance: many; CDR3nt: TGTGCCAGCAGTCCCTCGGGACAGGGAAACACTGAAGCTTTCTTT; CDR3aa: CASSPSGQGNTEAFF
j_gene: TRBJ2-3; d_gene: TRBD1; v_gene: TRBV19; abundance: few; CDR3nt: TGTGCCAGTACCTCGGGACAGGGCCACACAGATACGCAGTATTTT; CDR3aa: CASTSGQGHTDTQYF
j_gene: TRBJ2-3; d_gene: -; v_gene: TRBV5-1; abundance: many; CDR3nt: TGCGCCAGCAGCTTGACAGGGTGGGGCGATACGCAGTATTTT; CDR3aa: CASSLTGWGDTQYF
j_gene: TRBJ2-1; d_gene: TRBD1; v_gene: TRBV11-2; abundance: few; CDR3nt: TGTGCCAGCAGCTTAGAGGGACAGGGTGGTCGACCTGGGAATGAGCAGTTCTTC; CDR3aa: CASSLEGQGGRPGNEQFF
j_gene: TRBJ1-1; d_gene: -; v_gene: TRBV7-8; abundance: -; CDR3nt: TGTGCCAGCAGCTTCGGAATGAACACTGAAGCTTTCTTT; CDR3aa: CASSFGMNTEAFF
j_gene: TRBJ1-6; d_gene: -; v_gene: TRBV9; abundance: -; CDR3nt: TGTGCCAGCAGCGAAACAGATAATTCACCCCTCCACTTT; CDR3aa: CASSETDNSPLHF
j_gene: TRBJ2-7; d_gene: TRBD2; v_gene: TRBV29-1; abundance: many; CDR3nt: TGCAGCGCCGTGGGGATGGTCGGGAGGGCCGGGTACGAGCAGTACTTC; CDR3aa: CSAVGMVGRAGYEQYF
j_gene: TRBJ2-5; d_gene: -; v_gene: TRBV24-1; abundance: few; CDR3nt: TGTGCCACCAGTGACGAGGACCGCCAGGCCCAGTACTTC; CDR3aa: CATSDEDRQAQYF
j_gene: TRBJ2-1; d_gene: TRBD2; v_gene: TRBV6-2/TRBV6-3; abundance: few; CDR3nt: TGTGCCAGCAGTTACCAGATATTACGGACTAGCGGGGGGCAGGGGGAGCAGTTCTTC; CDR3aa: CASSYQILRTSGGQGEQFF
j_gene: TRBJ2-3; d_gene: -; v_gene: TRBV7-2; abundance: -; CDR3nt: TGTGCCAGCAGCTTAGGTGTCTCAGATACGCAGTATTTT; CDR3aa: CASSLGVSDTQYF
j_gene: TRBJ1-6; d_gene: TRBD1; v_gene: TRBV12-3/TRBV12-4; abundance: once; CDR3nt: TGTGCCAGCAGTTGGGACAGTAATCAGCCCCTCCACTTT; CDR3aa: CASSWDSNQPLHF
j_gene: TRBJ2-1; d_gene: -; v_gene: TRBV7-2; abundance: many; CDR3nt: TGTGCCAGCAGCCGGACGGTCGCGCTCGAGCAGTTCTTC; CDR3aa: CASSRTVALEQFF
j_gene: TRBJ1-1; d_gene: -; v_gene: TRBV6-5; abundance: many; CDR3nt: TGTGCCAGCAGTTACCACAGGGAAGGCACTGAAGCTTTCTTT; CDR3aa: CASSYHREGTEAFF
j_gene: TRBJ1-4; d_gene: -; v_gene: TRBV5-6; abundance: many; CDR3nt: TGTGCCAGCAAGATAAGGCACAATGAAAAACTGTTTTTT; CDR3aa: CASKIRHNEKLFF
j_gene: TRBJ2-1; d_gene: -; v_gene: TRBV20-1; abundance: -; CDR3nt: TGCAGTGCTATGGAGACTAGGCCCAATGAGCAGTTCTTC; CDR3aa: CSAMETRPNEQFF
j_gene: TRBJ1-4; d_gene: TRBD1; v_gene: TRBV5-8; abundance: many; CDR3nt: TGTGCCAGCACCTCGGACAGGGGGCGAAAACTGTTTTTT; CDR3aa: CASTSDRGRKLFF
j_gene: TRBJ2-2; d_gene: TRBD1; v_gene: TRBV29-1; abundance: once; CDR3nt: TGCAGTTCTACCGGGACAGGGTTTTCCGGGGAGCTGTTTTTT; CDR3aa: CSSTGTGFSGELFF
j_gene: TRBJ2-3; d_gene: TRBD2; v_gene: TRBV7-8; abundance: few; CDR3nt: TGTGCCAGCAGCCTAGGACGGACTAGCGGACCCTGGGATACGCAGTATTTT; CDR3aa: CASSLGRTSGPWDTQYF
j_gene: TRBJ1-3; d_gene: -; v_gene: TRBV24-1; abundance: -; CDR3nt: TGTGCCACCAGTAGTATTGACAGAGGAAACACCATATATTTT; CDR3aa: CATSSIDRGNTIYF
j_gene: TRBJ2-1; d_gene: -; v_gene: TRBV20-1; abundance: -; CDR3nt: TGCAGTGCAGTCTGGGGGAGGGAGCAGTTCTTC; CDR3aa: CSAVWGREQFF
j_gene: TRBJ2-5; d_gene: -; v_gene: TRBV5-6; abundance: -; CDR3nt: TGTGCCAGCAGCGAAACTAGGGGAGAGACCCAGTACTTC; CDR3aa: CASSETRGETQYF
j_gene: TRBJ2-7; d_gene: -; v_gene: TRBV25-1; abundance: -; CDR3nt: TGTGCCAGTAGGGGGGCTAGCTCCTACGAGCAGTACTTC; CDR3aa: CASRGASSYEQYF
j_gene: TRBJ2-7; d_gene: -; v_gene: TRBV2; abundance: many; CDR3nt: TGTGCCAGCAGTGATGCCGGGGTAGGAGGGCAGTACTTC; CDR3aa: CASSDAGVGGQYF
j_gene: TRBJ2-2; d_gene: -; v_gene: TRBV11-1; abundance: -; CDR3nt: TGTGCCAGCAGCTTAAGCACCGGGGAGCTGTTTTTT; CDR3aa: CASSLSTGELFF
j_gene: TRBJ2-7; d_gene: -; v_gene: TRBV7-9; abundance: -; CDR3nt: TGTGCCAGCAGCTTAGGGTGGTCCTACGAGCAGTACTTC; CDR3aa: CASSLGWSYEQYF
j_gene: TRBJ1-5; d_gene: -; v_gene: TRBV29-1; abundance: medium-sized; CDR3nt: TGCAGCGTTGCCATGTCCGGGAGAGACCAGCCCCAGCATTTT; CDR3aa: CSVAMSGRDQPQHF
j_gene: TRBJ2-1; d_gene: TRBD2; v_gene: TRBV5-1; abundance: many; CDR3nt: TGCGCCAGCAGTAAAGAGCGGGGTGGAAATGAGCAGTTCTTC; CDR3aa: CASSKERGGNEQFF